These 29 T cell receptor beta chains came from one sample sequenced in a study of T cell changes during pregnancy in multiple sclerosis. Generated by immunoSEQ multiplex PCR, the TCRdb table keeps only in-frame clones and is missing some. The data contain around 92,000 clones, approximately 94% of them singletons. Sequences were derived from peripheral blood, sampled after pregnancy. The receptor source for this set is a female donor with multiple sclerosis, enrolled in a pregnancy study.

The J gene is TRBJ2-5, the V gene TRBV5-5; 8 bases are shared with TRBD2. CDR3 length: 14 residues. Per the germline V gene, CDR1 is SGHKS and CDR2 is YYEKEE (reference sequence). The ends lost 3 bases at V and 7 bases at J; junction bases unmatched: 8. CDR3 nucleotides: TGTGCCAGCAGCTCGGGGGGGAACGTGGGGACCCAGTACTTC. Translated, it gives CASSSGGNVGTQYF. Variable domain in full (rest from reference TRBV5-5 and TRBJ2-5): DAGVTQSPTHLIKTRGQQVTLRCSPISGHKSVSWYQQVLGQGPQFIFQYYEKEERGRGNFPDRFSARQFPNYSSELNVNALLLGDSALYLCASSSGGNVGTQYFGPGTRLLVL.

This chain links TRBV10-2 with TRBJ2-7; 8 positions agree with TRBD1. J gave up 2 bases and V 6 bases, and 9 bases lay outside the gene matches. CDR1 is WSHSY, CDR2 SAAADI, per germline. The CDR3 is made up of 15 amino acids. The CDR3 region has the DNA TGCGCCAGCAGACTCGGACAGGGCCACCCCTACGAGCAGTACTTC. Protein product: CASRLGQGHPYEQYF.

The chain recombines TRBV5-6 with TRBJ2-5; 15 positions agree with TRBD2. Per germline, CDR1 SGHDT and CDR2 YYEEEE. The J segment lost 4 bases and the V segment lost 0 bases, leaving 4 bases of the junction unmatched. The CDR3 is made up of 17 amino acids. The CDR3 nucleotides read TGTGCCAGCAGCTTGGCGGGACTAGCGGGAGGCGGAGAGACCCAGTACTTC. It is translated as CASSLAGLAGGGETQYF. Filled out from reference TRBV5-6 and TRBJ2-5, the complete variable domain reads DAGVTQSPTHLIKTRGQQVTLRCSPKSGHDTVSWYQQALGQGPQFIFQYYEEEERQRGNFPDRFSGHQFPNYSSELNVNALLLGDSALYLCASSLAGLAGGGETQYFGPGTRLLVL.

The chain uses TRBV7-9 and TRBJ2-1; D is perhaps TRBD2 (7 bases). The CDR3 sequence is 16 residues long. From germline, CDR1 is SEHNR and CDR2 FQNEAQ (reference sequence). Trimming cost V 6 bases and J 7 bases, with 22 bases left between them. DNA of the CDR3: TGTGCCAGCAGATCAGGGGCGGCTAGCGGAGAGAATGAGCAGTTCTTC. Amino acid sequence: CASRSGAASGENEQFF.

This chain connects TRBV12-2 to TRBJ2-2; TRBD1, the table's D call, lacks a check against the DNA. TRBV12-2 is recorded as a pseudogene. This CDR3 has 16 residues. The CDR3 sequence is CASRLGGQENTGELFF. CDR3 DNA: TGTGCAAGTCGCTTAGGGGGACAAGAGAACACCGGGGAGCTGTTTTTT.

The rearrangement uses TRBV6-1 and TRBJ1-5, with 8 bases identical to TRBD1. The CDR3 length is 14 residues. In germline, CDR1 is MNHNS, CDR2 SASEGT. The J segment lost 5 bases and the V segment lost 7 bases, leaving 7 bases of the junction unmatched. The CDR3 sequence is CASIQDRVDQPQHF. CDR3 nucleotides: TGTGCCAGCATTCAGGACAGGGTAGATCAGCCCCAGCATTTT.

The chain recombines TRBV28 with TRBJ1-5, with 8 nucleotides matching TRBD1. Germline V CDR1 and CDR2: MDHEN, SYDVKM. The junction had 4 bases not matched to a gene; V was cut back by 6 bases and J by 0 bases. The CDR3 covers 15 residues. CDR3 nucleotide sequence: TGTGCCAGCAGCCGACAGGGGCATAGCAATCAGCCCCAGCATTTT. This sequence encodes CASSRQGHSNQPQHF.

About this clone itself: An end of the junction does not agree with germline; a read error may underlie this. This chain uses TRBV5-1 with TRBJ2-7; D is perhaps TRBD1 (5 bases). Germline V CDR1 and CDR2: SGHRS, YFSETQ. This CDR3 region has 16 residues. DNA of the CDR3: TGCGCCAGCAGCCGGATGGGTTCGGCCGTACAGGACGATCAGTACTTC. It yields the protein CASSRMGSAVQDDQYF.

The V call is TRBV27, the J call TRBJ2-1; 9 nucleotides align to TRBD1. The V segment lost 5 bases and the J segment 8 bases; nucleotides outside the gene matches: 7. There are 14 residues in the CDR3. Per the germline V gene, CDR1 is MNHEY and CDR2 is SMNVEV (reference sequence). Here the CDR3 reads CASSHRGLADEQFF. CDR3 sequence (DNA): TGTGCCAGCAGTCACAGGGGGCTGGCGGATGAGCAGTTCTTC.

This rearrangement joins TRBV5-5 to TRBJ1-5; no clear D gene. The germline V and J ends were trimmed by 0 bases and 0 bases, with 4 bases remaining between them. Germline V CDR1 and CDR2: SGHKS, YYEKEE (reference sequence). The CDR3 has 14 residues. Here the CDR3 DNA reads TGTGCCAGCAGCTTGGATTATAGCAATCAGCCCCAGCATTTT. Translating gives CASSLDYSNQPQHF.

This chain links TRBV5-1 with TRBJ2-2; 12 nucleotides match TRBD2. CDR1 is SGHRS, CDR2 YFSETQ, per germline. The CDR3 contains 16 residues. J lost 3 bases, V lost 4 bases, and 4 bases had no gene match. The CDR3, as DNA: TGCGCCAGCAGCCGGACTAGCGGGACGGACACCGGGGAGCTGTTTTTT. Encoded protein: CASSRTSGTDTGELFF.

The chain is built from TRBV27 and TRBJ2-7; D remains ambiguous. The germline CDR1 and CDR2 sequences are MNHEY and SMNVEV (reference sequence). The CDR3 runs to 13 residues. Trimming removed 7 bases at V and 1 base at J, with 11 bases between. CDR3 nucleotides: TGTGCCAGCACCCCCGGTTGGTCCTACGAGCAGTACTTC. Its protein product is CASTPGWSYEQYF.

V is TRBV18 and J is TRBJ2-2, with 7 positions matching TRBD1. Germline V CDR1 and CDR2: KGHSH, LQKENI. The CDR3 has 13 residues. V gave up 3 bases and J gave up 5 bases; unmatched junction bases: 0. Here the CDR3 DNA reads TGTGCCAGCTCACCGGGACAGACCGGGGAGCTGTTTTTT. This codes for CASSPGQTGELFF.

This clone was detected once. The J gene is TRBJ2-7, the V gene TRBV19, with D possibly matching TRBD1 (6 bases). Trimming left V 3 bases short and J 2 bases short, with 14 bases between. There are 15 residues in the CDR3. CDR1 and CDR2 (germline): LNHDA, SQIVND (reference sequence). The CDR3 DNA sequence: TGTGCCAGTAGTATCAACGGACAGCCCACCTACGAGCAGTACTTC. This sequence encodes CASSINGQPTYEQYF. The full variable domain, rest sourced from reference TRBV19 and TRBJ2-7, is DGGITQSPKYLFRKEGQNVTLSCEQNLNHDAMYWYRQDPGQGLRLIYYSQIVNDFQKGDIAEGYSVSREKKESFPLTVTSAQKNPTAFYLCASSINGQPTYEQYFGPGTRLTVT.

The chain is built from TRBV19 and TRBJ2-7; D gene uncertain. This CDR3 region has 13 residues. The V and J ends lost 2 bases and 3 bases respectively, with 8 bases between them. Germline CDR1 and CDR2: LNHDA and SQIVND (reference sequence). The CDR3 here is CASSIIHGYEQYF. For the CDR3, the DNA is TGTGCCAGTAGTATAATTCACGGCTACGAGCAGTACTTC.

V and J are TRBV2 and TRBJ2-3; 7 positions match TRBD2. Trimming took 3 bases from V and 3 from J; bases not matched to a gene: 6. This CDR3 spans 15 amino acids. The germline V gene encodes CDR1 SNHLY and CDR2 FYNNEI. Here the CDR3 reads CASSDGRGRTDTQYF. The CDR3 nucleotides are TGTGCCAGCAGTGACGGGCGGGGGAGAACAGATACGCAGTATTTT.

This chain uses TRBV7-9 with TRBJ1-2, with D unresolved. V gave up 0 bases and J gave up 8 bases, with 10 bases separating them. The germline gives CDR1 SEHNR, CDR2 FQNEAQ (reference sequence). The CDR3 contains 13 residues. The CDR3 region has the DNA TGTGCCAGCAGCTTAGCGCTAGAGGGAGGCTACACCTTC. It yields the protein CASSLALEGGYTF.

In this sample, this clone turned up once. The CDR3 sequence is CASSGTGPMAEAFF. CDR3 nucleotides: TGTGCCAGCAGTGGGACAGGGCCCATGGCTGAAGCTTTCTTT. V gene TRBV25-1 combines with J gene TRBJ1-1, with TRBD1 identical over 8 bases. Germline CDR1 MGHDK, CDR2 SYGVNS. V shed 4 bases, J shed 6 bases, and the junction held 7 bases outside the gene matches. The CDR3 length is 14 residues.

A few counts support this clone. The rearrangement joins TRBV2 to TRBJ1-2; tentative D call: TRBD1 (5 bases). CDR3 length equals 13 residues. Trimming shortened V by 4 bases and J by 5 bases, and 11 bases separated the two germline ends. Germline values: CDR1 SNHLY, CDR2 FYNNEI. The CDR3 DNA reads as TGTGCCAGCAGTGGTTCCGGGGGTTATGGCTACACCTTC. Its protein is CASSGSGGYGYTF.

The rearrangement joins TRBV29-1 to TRBJ1-1, with D perhaps TRBD1 (5 bases). Germline CDR1 and CDR2: SQVTM and ANQGSEA. With 4 bases removed from V and 1 base from J, the gap between germline ends came to 16 bases. The CDR3 has 15 amino acids. The DNA of the CDR3 is TGCAGCGTTGGGCGAATAGGGGCCCCGAACACTGAAGCTTTCTTT. Its protein product is CSVGRIGAPNTEAFF.

The chain has TRBV6-5 and TRBJ1-2; 8 bases are a match to TRBD1. Germline CDR1 and CDR2: MNHEY and SVGAGI. There are 14 residues in the CDR3. J was trimmed by 4 bases and V by 7 bases; bases with no gene match: 8. CDR3 nucleotide sequence: TGTGCCAGCATCGGGACAGGCTGGGGCTATGGCTACACCTTC. It specifies CASIGTGWGYGYTF.

This sequence joins TRBV29-1 and TRBJ2-3; 7 positions match TRBD1. J was trimmed by 1 base and V by 4 bases; bases with no gene match: 5. Germline V gene sequence: CDR1 SQVTM, CDR2 ANQGSEA. This CDR3 contains 14 residues. Here the CDR3 DNA reads TGCAGCGTTGGACAGGGAATGGGCACAGATACGCAGTATTTT. Its translation: CSVGQGMGTDTQYF.

To note about this clone: Other DNA sequences of this sample code for an identical CDR3. The chain combines TRBV5-1 with TRBJ2-7, with D maybe TRBD1 (5 bases). Germline V gene sequence: CDR1 SGHRS, CDR2 YFSETQ. The V end was cut by 0 bases, the J end by 2 bases, with 6 bases between. The CDR3 contains 13 residues. The CDR3 DNA is TGCGCCAGCAGCTTGGGGGGCCCCTACGAGCAGTACTTC. It codes for CASSLGGPYEQYF. Together with reference TRBV5-1 and TRBJ2-7, the CDR3 gives the full variable domain: KAGVTQTPRYLIKTRGQQVTLSCSPISGHRSVSWYQQTPGQGLQFLFEYFSETQRNKGNFPGRFSGRQFSNSRSEMNVSTLELGDSALYLCASSLGGPYEQYFGPGTRLTVT.

J is TRBJ2-1 and V is TRBV15; D uncertain. The CDR3 is 15 residues long. V gave up 0 bases and J gave up 4 bases, with 10 bases separating them. Germline V gene data show CDR1 as LNHNV and CDR2 as YYDKDF (reference sequence). The CDR3 DNA follows: TGTGCCACCAGCAGAGAGGTTTCAGATTACAATGAGCAGTTCTTC. This translates into CATSREVSDYNEQFF.

This clone was recorded only once. The gene calls are TRBV10-3 and TRBJ2-7, with a weak D call TRBD2 (5 bases). Germline-derived CDR1 and CDR2 are ENHRY and SYGVKD. The V end was cut by 2 bases, the J end by 0 bases, with 17 bases between. This CDR3 has 17 amino acids. DNA for the CDR3: TGTGCCATCAGTGAGAGTGGGAGCGGAGCTTCCTCCTACGAGCAGTACTTC. Translating gives CAISESGSGASSYEQYF.

This clone occurred a few times. The rearrangement links TRBV7-9 to TRBJ1-2, with TRBD1 matching over 7 bases. Trimming cost V 5 bases and J 6 bases; bases outside gene matches: 6. The CDR3 is 13 amino acids. Per germline, CDR1 SEHNR and CDR2 FQNEAQ (reference sequence). This CDR3 is CASSLRGLDGYTF. In nucleotides, the CDR3 is TGTGCCAGCAGCCTTAGGGGGCTGGATGGCTACACCTTC.

This clone is a singleton in its sample. The chain employs TRBV7-2 and TRBJ1-1; unclear D gene. Germline V gene lookup returns CDR1 SGHTA and CDR2 FQGNSA. This CDR3 is built from 14 residues. V lost 1 base and J 1 base, leaving 7 bases between the germline ends. CDR3 region: CASSLDNRNTEAFF. For the CDR3, the DNA is TGTGCCAGCAGCTTAGATAACAGGAACACTGAAGCTTTCTTT.

The chain joins TRBV4-3 to TRBJ2-3, with 8 bases that match TRBD2. V was pared by 0 bases and J by 6 bases, with 8 bases of the junction left unmatched. The germline gives CDR1 LGHNA, CDR2 YSLEER. The CDR3 sequence is 16 residues long. DNA of the CDR3: TGCGCCAGCAGCCAAGACACTGGGACTAGTTTTGATACGCAGTATTTT. Translated: CASSQDTGTSFDTQYF.

This rearrangement joins TRBV13 to TRBJ2-1; perhaps TRBD2 as D (6 bases). This CDR3 contains 13 residues. CDR1 PRHDT and CDR2 FYEKMQ come from the germline V gene (reference sequence). Trimming took off 1 base at V and 8 bases at J, with 9 bases between the two ends. CDR3 in amino acids: CASSLVGDYEQFF. DNA for the CDR3: TGTGCCAGCAGCTTAGTAGGGGACTATGAGCAGTTCTTC.